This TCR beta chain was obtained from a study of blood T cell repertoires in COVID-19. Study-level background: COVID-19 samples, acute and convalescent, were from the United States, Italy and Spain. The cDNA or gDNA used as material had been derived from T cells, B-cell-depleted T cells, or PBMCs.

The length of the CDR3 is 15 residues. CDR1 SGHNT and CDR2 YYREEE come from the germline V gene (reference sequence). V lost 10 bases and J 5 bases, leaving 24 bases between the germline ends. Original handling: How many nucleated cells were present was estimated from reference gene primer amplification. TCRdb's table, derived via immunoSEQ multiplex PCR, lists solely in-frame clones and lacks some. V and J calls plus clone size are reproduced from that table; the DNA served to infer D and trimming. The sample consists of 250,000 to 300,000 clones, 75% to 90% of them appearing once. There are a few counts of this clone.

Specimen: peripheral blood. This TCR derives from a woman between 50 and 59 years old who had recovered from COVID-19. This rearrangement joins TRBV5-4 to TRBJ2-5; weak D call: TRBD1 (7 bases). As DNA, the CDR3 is TGTGCCTTACGACATTGGGGCAGGGGGAGGGAGACCCAGTACTTC. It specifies CALRHWGRGRETQYF.